A single T cell receptor beta chain is shown here with its context. This clone was picked up a small number of times. Its antigen specificity is not known. Nothing much larger sits one base from this clone, and base qualities are not available. This specimen belongs to a study of blood T cell repertoires in COVID-19 (dated by TCRdb to 2019 to 2021). With regard to the full study: Samples from collaborators originated in the United States, Italy and Spain and spanned both the acute and convalescent phases of COVID-19. The prospective study material was composed of cDNA or gDNA derived from T cells, B-cell-depleted T cells, or PBMCs. Subjects who had been exposed to COVID-19, were actively infected with it, or had recovered from it provided the deeply sampled blood TCRbeta repertoires that made up the dataset. The repertoires were released in a freely available public database intended as a resource for research on the immune response to SARS-CoV-2. Samples came from the ongoing ImmuneRACE study (first 160 participants) plus 1,254 subjects from 6 global collaborators. A de-identified subject ID, COVID-19 status, age in years and sex were almost always included in the sample metadata. Where HLA class I and class II types were available, the types were taken from metadata supplied by the sample provider, not from assay-based typing.

The immunoSEQ Assay, a bias-controlled multiplex PCR, was used to amplify TCRbeta CDR3 regions from genomic DNA. As for the authors' bioinformatics: The number of nucleated cells in each sample was estimated by amplification of reference gene primers within the assay. To quantify the absolute abundance of each unique TCRbeta CDR3 rearrangement, sequence reads were collapsed and filtered. For each sample, productive Simpson clonality was calculated by taking the square root of Simpson's diversity index across productive rearrangements. Here the immuneACCESS table is served through TCRdb, limited to in-frame sequences with V and J called. Missing clones are a known gap in these copies; in checked studies unresolved V genes cover under half, and the rest lacks a known reason. V and J calls and clone size are given by that table; D and trimming were obtained from the DNA. This sample lists about 210,000 clones; 84% were detected once. 8% to 11% of the sample is in the top ten clones.

A distance of 10 bases separates the germline ends of V and J, which lose 5 bases and 0 bases respectively. According to the germline V gene (reference sequence), CDR1 reads SEHNR and CDR2 reads FQNEAQ. Its CDR3 holds 14 amino acids, cysteine through phenylalanine. The only DNA kept is the CDR3, 42 bases in frame from the first base. At one collaborating source in Seattle, patients were enrolled during active infection and were followed longitudinally through the course of disease. Each collaborating institution followed its own protocols to collect whole blood in K2EDTA tubes. For TCRbeta analysis, collaborators shipped samples as frozen whole blood, isolated PBMCs, or DNA extracted from either of those sample types. Paper-wide results and their limitations: Clinical and demographic metadata were provided uncurated, with the amount varying by source and participant.

This receptor was identified in a woman aged 80 or older with COVID-19, enrolled during active disease. Sequencing was performed on peripheral blood. The chain is made from TRBV7-9 and TRBJ1-1; 6 matching bases give a weak D call of TRBD1. The nucleotide sequence reads as follows: TGTGCCAGCAGCCCCACAGGGCTGAACACTGAAGCTTTCTTT. It is translated as CASSPTGLNTEAFF.